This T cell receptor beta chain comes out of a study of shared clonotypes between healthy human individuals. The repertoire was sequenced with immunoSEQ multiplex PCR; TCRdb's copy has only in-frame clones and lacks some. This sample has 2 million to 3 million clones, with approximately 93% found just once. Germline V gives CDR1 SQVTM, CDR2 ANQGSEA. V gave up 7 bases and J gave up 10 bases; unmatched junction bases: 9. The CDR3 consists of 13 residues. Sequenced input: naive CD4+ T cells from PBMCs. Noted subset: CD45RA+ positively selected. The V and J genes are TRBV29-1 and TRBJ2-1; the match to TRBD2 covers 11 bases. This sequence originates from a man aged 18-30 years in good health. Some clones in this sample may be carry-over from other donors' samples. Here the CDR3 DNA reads TGCAGCGCCGCCGGGACTAGCGGTGGGGAGCAGTTCTTC. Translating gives CSAAGTSGGEQFF.